This TCR beta chain is from a study of blood T cell repertoires in COVID-19. This CDR3 has 16 residues. V gave up 4 bases and J gave up 5 bases, with 19 bases separating them. Germline values: CDR1 SGHDN, CDR2 FVKESK. Seattle patient enrollment occurred during active infection, with longitudinal follow-up thereafter. Original handling: Researchers report that nucleated cell counts were estimated from reference gene primer amplification. Only in-frame clones appear in the TCRdb table, and some are missing; sequencing was by immunoSEQ multiplex PCR. The V and J calls and the clone size are those of that table, but D and trimming were determined from the DNA. The data hold 47,000 or so clones, with around 81% observed a single time.

This sequence joins TRBV14 and TRBJ2-3, with a possible D match to TRBD2 (6 bases). Sequenced input: peripheral blood. The sequence derives from a woman over 75 with COVID-19, enrolled during active disease. CDR3 protein: CASSLHIGSGLDTQYF. CDR3 in DNA: TGTGCCAGCAGCCTACATATCGGGAGTGGCCTAGATACGCAGTATTTT.